A single T cell receptor beta chain is shown here with its context. The antigen is unknown. V was pared by 0 bases and J by 2 bases, with 4 bases of the junction left unmatched. The CDR3 runs 15 residues. Germline CDR1 reads SGDLS; CDR2 reads YYNGEE. The data belong to a study of CD8 T cells in ankylosing spondylitis. Overall study findings and caveats: Significant enrichment of disease-linked clones was reportedly seen in matched ankylosing spondylitis synovial fluid. Seemingly distinctive of ankylosing spondylitis blood was a TCR beta motif formed by eight highly homologous variants.

TCRdb re-derived calls from the 5' RACE reads in MiXCR, one entry per CDR3 protein. This table has 300,000 to 400,000 distinct CDR3 sequences, roughly 20% appearing once. The material sequenced was blood, either unsorted or a sorted T cell fraction (not recorded which). V and J are TRBV9 and TRBJ2-5; 7 nucleotides agree with TRBD1. The TCR was taken from a male donor with ankylosing spondylitis or in good health (not recorded which). CDR3 sequence (DNA): TGTGCCAGCAGCGTAGTACCGGGACAGCAAGAGACCCAGTACTTC. This gives the protein CASSVVPGQQETQYF.